This is a list of T cell receptor beta chains from one sample in a study of blood T cells in healthy people across ages. TCRdb called the 5' RACE reads again in MiXCR, with one record for every CDR3 protein. The sample holds about 780,000 distinct CDR3 sequences, 35% to 60% seen once. The specimen sequenced was blood. Receptors were obtained from a man older than 75 in good health. The CDR3 runs from the conserved cysteine through the conserved F or W. The D gene is left open where the match is weak. Size is omitted from some rows. Given values are once, few, many or a class for expanded clones.

-	TRBV20-1	-	TRBJ2-3	TGCGGTGCTAGAGTTGAGGGAGCTGAAACGCAGTATTTT	CGARVEGAETQYF
TRBD1	TRBV6-5	-	TRBJ1-1	TGTGCCAGCACCGGGACAGGAAACACTCAAGCTTTCTTT	CASTGTGNTQAFF
-	TRBV7-2	few	TRBJ1-6	TGTGCCAGCAGCTCGGGGGACGGCGGGAGGGCCCTCCACTTT	CASSSGDGGRALHF
TRBD2	TRBV10-3	-	TRBJ2-3	TGTGCCATCAGTGATTCGTCTTCAGCGGGAGGGTTAGATACGCAGTATTTT	CAISDSSSAGGLDTQYF
TRBD2	TRBV27	-	TRBJ2-1	TGTGCCAGCAGTTCCCCTAGCGGGAGGGCCGGAAATGAGCAGTTCTTC	CASSSPSGRAGNEQFF
TRBD1	TRBV20-1	-	TRBJ2-5	TGCAGTGCTAGAGAGGGGGACAGGCAAGAGACCCAGTACTTC	CSAREGDRQETQYF
-	TRBV11-2	-	TRBJ2-7	TGTGCCAGCAGCGATCACATATCTGCCACAAAAAACTACGAGCAGTACTTC	CASSDHISATKNYEQYF
TRBD2	TRBV12-3/TRBV12-4	few	TRBJ2-1	TGTGCCAGCAGTTTCCAAGCGGGGTTGGGAGAGCAGTTCTTC	CASSFQAGLGEQFF
TRBD2	TRBV7-2	-	TRBJ2-5	TGTGCCAGCATGGATGCACTAGCGGGGGGGGAGACCCAGTACTTC	CASMDALAGGETQYF
-	TRBV9	-	TRBJ2-3	TGTGCCAGCAGCATCCAGACACACACAGATACGCAGTATTTT	CASSIQTHTDTQYF
TRBD2	TRBV24-1	-	TRBJ2-7	TGTGCCACCAGTCGAACTAGCGGGACCTACAATGAGCAGTACTTC	CATSRTSGTYNEQYF
-	TRBV6-1	-	TRBJ1-5	TGTGCCAGCAGTGAAGACGTCACTAGCAATCAGCCCCAGCATTTT	CASSEDVTSNQPQHF
TRBD1	TRBV7-4	-	TRBJ1-5	TGTGCCAGCAGCTTAGATGGGACAGGGGTCCTCAATCAGCCCCAGCATTTT	CASSLDGTGVLNQPQHF
TRBD2	TRBV20-1	-	TRBJ2-7	TGCAGTGCTAAGGGACTAGCGGAAACCTACGAGCAGTACTTC	CSAKGLAETYEQYF
TRBD2	TRBV7-2	-	TRBJ2-3	TGTGCCAGCAGCTTGGGTGGCGGGAGCGGTACAGATACGCAGTATTTT	CASSLGGGSGTDTQYF
-	TRBV10-3	-	TRBJ2-1	TGTGCCATCAGTGAGTACGGGTACCAAAACAATGAGCAGTTCTTC	CAISEYGYQNNEQFF
TRBD2	TRBV7-2	-	TRBJ2-3	TGTGCCAGCGAGGCGGGAGGTTTGACAGGTACGCAGTATTTT	CASEAGGLTGTQYF
-	TRBV29-1	few	TRBJ2-7	TGCAGCGTTGCTCCCGCGAGCTCCTACGAGCAGTACTTC	CSVAPASSYEQYF
-	TRBV29-1	-	TRBJ2-1	TGCAGCGTTGAAGTTAAGGGGGAGCAGTTCTTC	CSVEVKGEQFF
TRBD1	TRBV20-1	-	TRBJ2-7	TGCAGTGCTGTCACAGGGGCGTCCGACGAGCAGTACTTC	CSAVTGASDEQYF